The 14 T cell receptor beta chains below come from one sample, sequenced in a study of blood T cell repertoires in COVID-19. The data were produced by immunoSEQ multiplex PCR, yet TCRdb's version contains in-frame clones alone and is incomplete. Among tens of thousands of clones listed, about 80% were seen once. Sample: peripheral blood. The receptors derive from a human donor in a cohort sampled during active COVID-19.

V usage is TRBV6-5 and J usage is TRBJ2-7; 7 bases match TRBD2. CDR1 MNHEY and CDR2 SVGAGI come from the germline V gene. V trimming: 3 bases; J trimming: 1 base; junction bases outside the gene matches: 9. The CDR3 is 16 residues long. The CDR3, as DNA: TGTGCCAGCAGTTATAGTAGGACTAGTGTTTCCTACGAGCAGTACTTC. Amino acid sequence: CASSYSRTSVSYEQYF.

This clone was counted between two and nine times. V usage is TRBV7-8 and J usage is TRBJ1-2; D gene ambiguous. Trimming took 5 bases from V and 6 from J, leaving 22 bases between them. Germline V gene sequence: CDR1 SGHVS, CDR2 FQNEAQ. The CDR3 length is 16 residues. The CDR3 is CASSTRRDPGGHGYTF. The CDR3 nucleotides are TGTGCCAGCAGCACCAGGAGGGATCCAGGCGGCCATGGCTACACCTTC.

The genes are TRBV2 and TRBJ2-2; 10 bases line up with TRBD1. This CDR3 is built from 18 residues. V dropped 6 bases and J dropped 2; count of bases not matched to a gene: 12. Germline V gene lookup returns CDR1 SNHLY and CDR2 FYNNEI. Written as DNA, the CDR3 is TGTGCCAGCAGGGCTCGGGACAGGGGATGGGGAAACACCGGGGAGCTGTTTTTT. Translation: CASRARDRGWGNTGELFF. Drawing the rest from reference TRBV2 and TRBJ2-2, the complete variable domain is EPEVTQTPSHQVTQMGQEVILRCVPISNHLYFYWYRQILGQKVEFLVSFYNNEISEKSEIFDDQFSVERPDGSNFTLKIRSTKLEDSAMYFCASRARDRGWGNTGELFFGEGSRLTVL.

This sequence joins TRBV4-1 and TRBJ1-4, with TRBD1 as a possible D gene (5 bases). The CDR3 loop spans 13 amino acids. Germline-derived CDR1 and CDR2 are MGHRA and YSYEKL. Between the trimmed V and J ends, which lost 5 bases and 5 bases, there was a span of 9 bases. Here the CDR3 DNA reads TGCGCCAGCAGCAGGGGCCCAAATGAAAAACTGTTTTTT. This codes for CASSRGPNEKLFF.

The V call is TRBV5-6, the J call TRBJ2-7; TRBD2 aligns across 9 bases. Germline CDR1 SGHDT, CDR2 YYEEEE. The CDR3 runs 15 residues. The V segment lost 3 bases and the J segment 1 base; nucleotides outside the gene matches: 5. CDR3 region: CASSSTGLASYEQYF. Here the CDR3 DNA reads TGTGCCAGCAGCTCCACGGGACTAGCTTCCTACGAGCAGTACTTC.

This chain uses TRBV24-1 with TRBJ2-2; 8 bases fit TRBD1. The CDR3 totals 20 residues. Per the germline V gene, CDR1 is KGHDR and CDR2 is SFDVKD. V was pared by 1 base and J by 4 bases, with 16 bases of the junction left unmatched. In DNA form, the CDR3 reads TGTGCCACCAGTGATTTACCCGGGACAGGTCGGGGGAGTATCACCGGGGAGCTGTTTTTT. Translation: CATSDLPGTGRGSITGELFF.

This chain links TRBV6-5 with TRBJ2-5; maybe TRBD1 (5 bases). Germline values: CDR1 MNHEY, CDR2 SVGAGI. There are 13 residues in the CDR3. Deletions cut 2 bases from V and 7 bases from J, with 11 bases between. The CDR3 nucleotides are TGTGCCAGCAGTTACACCCTCACAGGGACCCAGTACTTC. It encodes CASSYTLTGTQYF.

This clone was seen a handful of times. The V and J genes are TRBV30 and TRBJ2-5; possibly TRBD1 for D (5 bases). V lost 4 bases and J 7 bases, leaving 28 bases between the germline ends. The germline V gene has CDR1 GTSNPN and CDR2 SVGIG (reference sequence). This CDR3 has 17 residues. The CDR3 region is CAWISNEPHVGRATQYF. The CDR3 nucleotides are TGTGCCTGGATCTCAAACGAACCACACGTGGGGCGAGCGACCCAGTACTTC. Full variable domain (outside the CDR3, taken from reference TRBV30 and TRBJ2-5): SQTIHQWPATLVQPVGSPLSLECTVEGTSNPNLYWYRQAAGRGLQLLFYSVGIGQISSEVPQNLSASRPQDRQFILSSKKLLLSDSGFYLCAWISNEPHVGRATQYFGPGTRLLVL.

The chain couples TRBV4-3 to TRBJ2-3; 7 positions match TRBD2. CDR1 and CDR2 from the germline V gene are LGHNA and YSLEER. V trimming: 0 bases; J trimming: 2 bases; junction bases outside the gene matches: 14. This CDR3 has 19 residues. In nucleotides, the CDR3 is TGCGCCAGCAGCCAAGAGGGTTCTAGCGGCGGGGCAATCACAGATACGCAGTATTTT. Translating gives CASSQEGSSGGAITDTQYF.

The chain recombines TRBV6-6 with TRBJ2-3, with 8 bases matching TRBD2. V shed 5 bases and J 0 bases; nucleotides not matched to a gene: 13. Germline V gives CDR1 MNHNY, CDR2 SVGAGI (reference sequence). This CDR3 contains 18 residues. CDR3 amino acids: CASSPGGASRSSTDTQYF. The CDR3 DNA reads TGTGCCAGCAGTCCCGGGGGGGCCTCAAGGTCTAGCACAGATACGCAGTATTTT.

This clone was picked up one time. The chain recombines TRBV6-5 with TRBJ2-4; D unclear. The CDR3 has 15 amino acids. Germline assignment: CDR1 MNHEY and CDR2 SVGAGI. Trimming cost V 4 bases and J 3 bases, with 13 bases left between them. The CDR3 bases are TGTGCCAGCAGTTCAGCTGGTTCGGGCAAAAACATTCAGTACTTC. Its translation: CASSSAGSGKNIQYF.

The rearrangement links TRBV14 to TRBJ2-1; 8 nucleotides match TRBD2. CDR1 and CDR2 (germline): SGHDN, FVKESK. CDR3 size: 16 residues. Germline trimming cut 3 bases from V and 2 bases from J; bases unmatched to any gene: 6. The CDR3 loop reads CASSQYGRAPYNEQFF. Written as DNA, the CDR3 is TGTGCCAGCAGCCAGTACGGGAGGGCCCCCTACAATGAGCAGTTCTTC.

CDR3 sequence (DNA): TGTGCCAGCAGCTTGGGGGGAGGTAAAGTGGGCTACACCTTC. Residues: CASSLGGGKVGYTF. The chain employs TRBV5-6 and TRBJ1-2, with D unresolved. The CDR3 is made up of 14 amino acids. Deletions cut 0 bases from V and 8 bases from J, with 14 bases between. In germline, CDR1 is SGHDT, CDR2 YYEEEE.

This chain links TRBV4-1 with TRBJ2-5, with 10 bases lining up with TRBD2. The germline V gene encodes CDR1 MGHRA and CDR2 YSYEKL. V lost 3 bases to trimming and J lost 7 bases; unmatched junction nucleotides: 11. The CDR3 consists of 16 residues. CDR3 amino acids: CASSQEAGGPQGTQYF. DNA for the CDR3: TGCGCCAGCAGCCAGGAAGCGGGAGGGCCCCAGGGGACCCAGTACTTC.